The present TCR beta chain was sequenced within a study of shared clonotypes between healthy human individuals. The CDR3 totals 15 residues. V was clipped by 0 bases and J by 4 bases, with 12 bases between them. Germline CDR1 reads SGHRS; CDR2 reads YFSETQ. The test was conducted at deep level. TCRdb's copy holds only in-frame clones and misses some; the assay was immunoSEQ multiplex PCR. The sample has approximately 980,000 clones, more than 75% seen once. A few counts support this clone. Antigen: not known. Regarding the study as a whole: Naive subsets generally exceeded memory subsets in estimated richness.

Sequenced input: memory CD4+ T cells sorted from blood. Subset defined: CD45RA-negative fraction. The chain has TRBV5-1 and TRBJ2-3; the D is unclear. The origin of this receptor is a man aged 18 to 29 in good health. The chain's CDR3 is CASSLGVAGSDTQYF. In DNA, the CDR3 is TGCGCCAGCAGCTTGGGGGTAGCCGGGTCAGATACGCAGTATTTT.